This T cell receptor (beta chain) stems from a study of graft-versus-host responses after intestinal transplantation. Study in general: Recipients underwent multivisceral, liver-intestinal, or isolated intestinal transplants. All recipients got anti-thymocyte globulin induction, then tacrolimus and steroids for about three years.

Sequencing used immunoSEQ multiplex PCR; TCRdb keeps in-frame clones, though not all of them. The sample has tens of thousands of clones, 85% to 95% seen once; the top ten hold over 0.45%. As to this clone: The antigen is unknown.

CDR1 SEHNR and CDR2 FQNEAQ come from the germline V gene (reference sequence). The CDR3 has 13 residues. V was shortened by 7 bases and J by 6 bases, with 16 bases between the two germline ends. The study, taken as a whole, reports: Some patients had graft-donor T cell macrochimerism, and their allografts showed high graft-versus-host to host-versus-graft clonal ratios. GvH clones turned up in recipient marrow; some had shown up first in ileum or blood.

This sequence joins TRBV7-9 and TRBJ2-7; D remains ambiguous. The source is a human donor who received an intestinal transplant. Sample: unstimulated CD8+ T cells sorted from spleen or lymph node cells, taken before intestinal transplant. CDR3 bases: TGTGCCAGCAACCCGATGTGGTCTGGCGAGCAGTACTTC. This sequence encodes CASNPMWSGEQYF.